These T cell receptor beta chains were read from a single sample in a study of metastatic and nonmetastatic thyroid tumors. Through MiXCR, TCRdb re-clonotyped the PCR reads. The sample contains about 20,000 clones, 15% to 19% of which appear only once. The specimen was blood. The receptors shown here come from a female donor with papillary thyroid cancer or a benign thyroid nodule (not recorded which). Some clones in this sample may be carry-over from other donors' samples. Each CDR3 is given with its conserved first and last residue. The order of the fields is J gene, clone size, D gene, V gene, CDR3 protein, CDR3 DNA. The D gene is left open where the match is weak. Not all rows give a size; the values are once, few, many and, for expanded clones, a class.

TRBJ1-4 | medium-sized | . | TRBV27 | CASSLVPQTATNEKLFF | TGTGCCAGCAGTTTAGTCCCACAAACGGCAACTAATGAAAAACTGTTTTTT
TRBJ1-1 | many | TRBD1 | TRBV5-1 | CASSFRQGGNTEAFF | TGCGCCAGCAGCTTTAGACAGGGCGGGAACACTGAAGCTTTCTTT
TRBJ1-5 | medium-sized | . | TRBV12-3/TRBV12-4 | CASSLGQINQPQHF | TGTGCCAGCAGCCTCGGACAGATCAATCAGCCCCAGCATTTT
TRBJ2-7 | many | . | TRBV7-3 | CASSPHLAYEQYF | TGTGCCAGCAGCCCCCATCTAGCCTACGAGCAGTACTTC
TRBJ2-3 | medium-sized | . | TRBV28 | CASSFFAPDTQYF | TGTGCCAGCAGTTTTTTTGCCCCAGATACGCAGTATTTT
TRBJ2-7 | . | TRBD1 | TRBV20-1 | CSAAGTVNAYDQCF | TGCAGTGCTGCCGGGACAGTCAACGCCTACGATCAGTGCTTC
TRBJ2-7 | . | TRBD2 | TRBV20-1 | CSARGSGGVDEQYF | TGCAGTGCTAGAGGCAGCGGGGGAGTCGACGAGCAGTACTTC
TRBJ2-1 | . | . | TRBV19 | CASSMVGDGRGINEQFF | TGTGCCAGTAGTATGGTGGGGGATGGGCGGGGTATAAATGAGCAGTTCTTC
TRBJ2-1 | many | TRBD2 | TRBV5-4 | CASSDGLAGARNEQFF | TGTGCCAGCAGCGACGGGCTAGCGGGAGCACGTAATGAGCAGTTCTTC
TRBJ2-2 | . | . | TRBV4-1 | CASSQDIRTPNTGELFF | TGCGCCAGCAGCCAAGATATTCGGACACCGAACACCGGGGAGCTGTTTTTT
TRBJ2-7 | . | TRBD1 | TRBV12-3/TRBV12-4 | CASRARDRISEQYF | TGTGCCAGCAGGGCCCGGGACAGGATCTCCGAGCAGTACTTC
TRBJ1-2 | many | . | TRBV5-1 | CASGNDYGYTF | TGCGCCAGCGGGAATGACTATGGCTACACCTTC
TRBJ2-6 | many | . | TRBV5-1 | CASSLESRVFGANVLTF | TGCGCCAGCAGCTTGGAGTCCAGGGTATTCGGGGCCAACGTCCTGACTTTC
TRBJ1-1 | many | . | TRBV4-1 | CASSPRTALNTEAFF | TGCGCCAGCAGCCCCCGGACGGCTTTGAACACTGAAGCTTTCTTT
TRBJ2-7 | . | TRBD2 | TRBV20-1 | CSASTGLADLEQYF | TGCAGTGCTAGCACGGGACTAGCGGATTTGGAGCAGTACTTC
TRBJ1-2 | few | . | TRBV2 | CASRRSDSLLRCYTF | TGTGCCAGCAGACGAAGTGACAGTCTGTTACGATGCTACACCTTC
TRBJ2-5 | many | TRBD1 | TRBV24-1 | CATSDLGQDQETQYF | TGTGCCACCAGTGATTTGGGACAGGACCAAGAGACCCAGTACTTC
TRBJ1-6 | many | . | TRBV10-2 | CASSVDSSPLHF | TGCGCCAGCAGTGTTGACAGCTCACCCCTCCACTTT
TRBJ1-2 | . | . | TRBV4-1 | CASSQYGYGYTF | TGCGCCAGCAGCCAATACGGGTATGGCTACACCTTC
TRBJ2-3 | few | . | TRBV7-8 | CASSQGRSTDTQYF | TGTGCCAGCAGCCAGGGACGGAGCACAGATACGCAGTATTTT
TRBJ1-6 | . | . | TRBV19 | CASIREHSIFGQGSPLHF | TGTGCCAGTATACGAGAACACTCAATATTCGGTCAGGGTTCACCCCTCCACTTT
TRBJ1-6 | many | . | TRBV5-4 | CASSTGSNSPLHF | TGTGCCAGCAGTACTGGGAGTAATTCACCCCTCCACTTT
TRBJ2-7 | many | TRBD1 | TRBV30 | CAWSGDTGGLGQYF | TGTGCCTGGAGTGGGGATACAGGGGGCTTGGGGCAGTACTTC
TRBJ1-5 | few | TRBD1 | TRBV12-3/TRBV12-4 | CASGQGSQPQHF | TGTGCCAGCGGACAGGGCAGCCAGCCCCAGCATTTT
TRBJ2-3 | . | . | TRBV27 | CASSLSRPDTQYF | TGTGCCAGCAGTTTATCGCGTCCAGATACGCAGTATTTT
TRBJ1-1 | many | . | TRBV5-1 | CASTNLQGGGTEAFF | TGCGCCAGCACAAACCTACAGGGAGGGGGCACTGAAGCTTTCTTT
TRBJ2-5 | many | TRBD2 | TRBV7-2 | CASSFARGAGETQYF | TGTGCCAGCAGCTTCGCGCGGGGGGCAGGAGAGACCCAGTACTTC
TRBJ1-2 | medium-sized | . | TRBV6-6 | CASSYRGETGGYTF | TGTGCCAGCAGTTACCGAGGTGAAACGGGTGGCTACACCTTC
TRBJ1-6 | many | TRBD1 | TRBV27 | CASRGGAGGSYNSPLHF | TGTGCCAGCAGGGGGGGGGCAGGGGGCTCCTATAATTCACCCCTCCACTTT
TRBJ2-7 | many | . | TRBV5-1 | CASSRSTTYEQYF | TGCGCCAGCAGCCGATCCACTACCTACGAGCAGTACTTC
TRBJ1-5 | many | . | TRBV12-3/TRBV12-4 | CASSLVGGLPNQHF | TGTGCCAGCAGTTTAGTTGGGGGCCTCCCAAACCAGCATTTT
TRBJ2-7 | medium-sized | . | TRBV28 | CASSRSRLSYEQYF | TGTGCCAGCAGTAGAAGTCGGCTCTCCTACGAGCAGTACTTC
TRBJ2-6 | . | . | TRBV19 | CASTHGDNVLTF | TGTGCCAGTACCCACGGGGACAACGTCCTGACTTTC